The next 10 T cell receptor beta chains were all read from a single sample in a study of shared clonotypes between healthy human individuals. Sequencing was performed with immunoSEQ multiplex PCR; in TCRdb, only in-frame clones are kept and a portion is missing. The sample yields around 350,000 clones, more than 60% seen once. Sequencing input: memory CD4+ T cells sorted from blood. Sample subset: CD45RA-negative fraction. The receptors here all came from a young man in good health.

This clone was detected only a few times. The rearrangement joins TRBV10-1 to TRBJ1-2; D unresolved. The germline V gene has CDR1 WNHNN and CDR2 SYGVQD (reference sequence). Trimming removed 8 bases at V and 6 bases at J, with 10 bases between. This CDR3 is 11 amino acids long. The CDR3 loop is CASEFGDGYTF. The CDR3 DNA sequence: TGCGCCAGCGAATTTGGCGATGGCTACACCTTC.

This clone was seen once. The J gene is TRBJ2-3, the V gene TRBV10-3; D gene uncertain. V lost 10 bases, J lost 2 bases, and 10 bases lay in between. The CDR3 has 12 amino acids. The germline gives CDR1 ENHRY, CDR2 SYGVKD. The CDR3 sequence is CASSPVTDTQYF. The CDR3 DNA sequence: TGTGCCAGCTCCCCCGTCACAGATACGCAGTATTTT.

This chain links TRBV9 with TRBJ2-5, with D possibly being TRBD1 (6 bases). Trimming stripped 0 bases from V and 4 bases from J, with 19 bases between. The V gene's germline CDR1 is SGDLS and CDR2 YYNGEE. This CDR3 has 17 residues. The CDR3 loop reads CASSVDPQQGLRETQYF. The CDR3 DNA sequence: TGTGCCAGCAGCGTAGATCCCCAACAGGGTTTGCGAGAGACCCAGTACTTC.

The chain has TRBV19 and TRBJ2-3, with 10 bases fitting TRBD1. Trimming at V came to 3 bases and at J to 1 base, leaving 1 base not matched to a gene. This CDR3 has 15 amino acids. The germline V gene has CDR1 LNHDA and CDR2 SQIVND (reference sequence). DNA of the CDR3: TGTGCCAGTAGTATGGGGACAGGGGGCACAGATACGCAGTATTTT. Translating it yields CASSMGTGGTDTQYF.

The rearrangement uses TRBV11-3 and TRBJ2-3, with a tentative D call TRBD2 (6 bases). CDR1 and CDR2 from the germline V gene are SGHNT and YENEEA. The ends were cut back, 1 base at V and 5 bases at J, with 10 bases in the middle. The CDR3 has 14 residues. Here the CDR3 reads CASSLGPGEDTQYF. The CDR3 nucleotides are TGTGCCAGCAGCTTAGGCCCGGGGGAAGATACGCAGTATTTT.

This clone was seen more than once but under ten times. The J gene is TRBJ1-1, the V gene TRBV5-1; D is unresolved. Germline V gene data show CDR1 as SGHRS and CDR2 as YFSETQ. This CDR3 region has 13 residues. V shed 2 bases and J shed 0 bases, with 5 bases lying between them. Written as DNA, the CDR3 is TGCGCCAGCAGCTTAACAATGAACACTGAAGCTTTCTTT. Translating gives CASSLTMNTEAFF.

The chain couples TRBV7-2 to TRBJ2-1; a possible D gene is TRBD2 (5 bases). CDR3 length: 15 amino acids. Trimming shortened V by 6 bases and J by 0 bases, and 12 bases separated the two germline ends. Germline loops: CDR1 SGHTA, CDR2 FQGNSA. The CDR3 sequence: CASRVTTSSYNEQFF. The CDR3 DNA is TGTGCCAGCAGGGTGACTACTAGCTCCTACAATGAGCAGTTCTTC.

This clone was picked up a small number of times. J is TRBJ1-3 and V is TRBV9, with a tentative D call TRBD1 (5 bases). The V end lost 3 bases, the J end lost 2 bases, and 9 bases lay between the germline ends. This CDR3 contains 14 residues. Germline CDR1 is SGDLS and CDR2 is YYNGEE. DNA for the CDR3: TGTGCCAGCAGCGAGGGGCATACTGGAAACACCATATATTTT. Translation: CASSEGHTGNTIYF.

There are a few counts of this clone. V usage is TRBV15 and J usage is TRBJ2-7; D may be TRBD1 (5 bases). The CDR3 covers 16 residues. The germline V and J ends were trimmed by 0 bases and 1 base, with 13 bases remaining between them. Germline assignment: CDR1 LNHNV and CDR2 YYDKDF (reference sequence). CDR3 loop: CATSRDKTGVSYEQYF. The CDR3 DNA reads as TGTGCCACCAGCAGAGATAAAACAGGAGTTTCCTACGAGCAGTACTTC.

The genes are TRBV7-8 and TRBJ1-3, with D possibly TRBD1 on 6 matching bases. Trimming left V 5 bases short and J 2 bases short, with 7 bases between. Germline CDR1 reads SGHVS; CDR2 reads FQNEAQ. The CDR3 contains 13 residues. CDR3 bases: TGTGCCAGCAGCAACAGGGCTGGAAACACCATATATTTT. Translation: CASSNRAGNTIYF.